The 19 T cell receptor beta chains below come from one sample, sequenced in a study of blood T cell repertoires in COVID-19. Profiling relied on immunoSEQ multiplex PCR, and the TCRdb table lists in-frame clones only, not all of them. The sample consists of roughly 240,000 clones, roughly 83% of them appearing once. Sample: peripheral blood. Receptors were obtained from a man in his 60s who had recovered from COVID-19.

The chain links TRBV9 to TRBJ2-5; 8 positions agree with TRBD1. This CDR3 spans 16 amino acids. Trimming removed 4 bases from V and 1 base from J; junction bases left unmatched: 9. CDR1 is SGDLS and CDR2 is YYNGEE in the germline V gene. CDR3 nucleotide sequence: TGTGCCAGCAGCCCAGGGGGGACAGGACTCCAAGAGACCCAGTACTTC. Translated, it gives CASSPGGTGLQETQYF.

For the CDR3, the DNA is TGCGCCAGCAGCTTGAGCGGTAGAGCCTACGAGCAGTACTTC. Its translation is CASSLSGRAYEQYF. The chain links TRBV5-1 to TRBJ2-7; D is perhaps TRBD2 (5 bases). V lost 1 base and J 2 bases, leaving 10 bases between the germline ends. CDR3 length: 14 residues. In germline, CDR1 is SGHRS, CDR2 YFSETQ.

The V and J genes are TRBV5-1 and TRBJ2-1, with TRBD2 as a possible D gene (6 bases). Trimming cost V 4 bases and J 6 bases, with 20 bases left between them. Germline CDR1 is SGHRS and CDR2 is YFSETQ. The CDR3 is made up of 16 amino acids. CDR3: CASSLPGTVLGNEQFF. CDR3 DNA sequence: TGCGCCAGCAGCCTACCCGGGACTGTCCTAGGCAATGAGCAGTTCTTC.

This clone was observed a handful of times. The chain carries TRBV11-3 and TRBJ2-1; 9 nucleotides line up with TRBD2. This CDR3 is 18 amino acids long. Germline lookup yields CDR1 SGHNT and CDR2 YENEEA. Trimming at V came to 1 base and at J to 1 base, leaving 8 bases not matched to a gene. The CDR3, as DNA: TGTGCCAGCAGCTTAGGCGGGGGGGCCGGGGGTTCCTACAATGAGCAGTTCTTC. Protein product: CASSLGGGAGGSYNEQFF. Full variable domain (rest looked up from reference TRBV11-3 and TRBJ2-1): EAGVVQSPRYKIIEKKQPVAFWCNPISGHNTLYWYLQNLGQGPELLIRYENEEAVDDSQLPKDRFSAERLKGVDSTLKIQPAELGDSAVYLCASSLGGGAGGSYNEQFFGPGTRLTVL.

V usage is TRBV24-1 and J usage is TRBJ2-7, with TRBD1 matching over 8 bases. The germline CDR1 and CDR2 sequences are KGHDR and SFDVKD. V gave up 0 bases and J gave up 6 bases; unmatched junction bases: 9. The length of the CDR3 is 16 residues. The CDR3 DNA reads as TGTGCCACCAGTGATTTGCATCGGACAGGGTACTTCGAGCAGTACTTC. This encodes CATSDLHRTGYFEQYF.

The chain couples TRBV11-2 to TRBJ1-2; D is perhaps TRBD1 (6 bases). V was clipped by 1 base and J by 4 bases, with 16 bases between them. The CDR3 has 16 residues. Germline assignment: CDR1 SGHAT and CDR2 FQNNGV. The CDR3 region is CASSLGLQGVIYGYTF. The CDR3 nucleotides are TGTGCCAGCAGCTTAGGGTTACAGGGTGTGATCTATGGCTACACCTTC.

J is TRBJ2-2 and V is TRBV5-1, with 10 bases fitting TRBD2. Germline values: CDR1 SGHRS, CDR2 YFSETQ. V shed 3 bases, J shed 1 base, and the junction held 3 bases outside the gene matches. The CDR3 contains 16 residues. CDR3 region: CASSSLAGGNTGELFF. The CDR3 DNA reads TGCGCCAGCAGCTCCTTAGCGGGAGGGAACACCGGGGAGCTGTTTTTT.

CDR3 loop: CASGETGRAQDTIYF. CDR3 DNA: TGTGCCAGCGGAGAAACAGGGAGGGCGCAGGACACCATATATTTT. The chain carries TRBV28 and TRBJ1-3, with D possibly TRBD1 on 6 matching bases. Germline-derived CDR1 and CDR2 are MDHEN and SYDVKM. Trimming shortened V by 8 bases and J by 8 bases, and 22 bases separated the two germline ends. CDR3 length equals 15 residues.

V is TRBV28 and J is TRBJ1-2; a weak D match, TRBD1 (6 bases). Germline CDR1 and CDR2: MDHEN and SYDVKM. Between the trimmed V and J ends, which lost 6 bases and 8 bases, there was a span of 22 bases. This CDR3 has 15 residues. The CDR3 DNA is TGTGCCAGCAGCTCTAACAGGGTGCTGGTGCGAGGCTACACCTTC. Translation gives CASSSNRVLVRGYTF.

The chain is built from TRBV25-1 and TRBJ2-1; 10 nucleotides agree with TRBD2. Germline CDR1 MGHDK, CDR2 SYGVNS. The length of the CDR3 is 15 residues. V shed 6 bases, J shed 10 bases, and the junction held 12 bases outside the gene matches. The CDR3 DNA follows: TGTGCCAGCAGCCAATTGGCTAGCGGGAGCCGGGAGCAGTTCTTC. It specifies CASSQLASGSREQFF.

V usage is TRBV19 and J usage is TRBJ1-5; D might be TRBD1 (6 bases). The germline V and J ends were trimmed by 9 bases and 6 bases, with 18 bases remaining between them. The CDR3 sequence is 14 residues long. Germline V CDR1 and CDR2: LNHDA, SQIVND (reference sequence). The CDR3 DNA reads TGTGCCAGCCGGACCGGGGGGGCGGCTCAGCCCCAGCATTTT. Protein: CASRTGGAAQPQHF.

The V and J genes are TRBV19 and TRBJ1-5, with 11 bases matching TRBD1. Trimming at V came to 7 bases and at J to 6 bases, leaving 8 bases not matched to a gene. This CDR3 is built from 15 residues. Looked up from germline, CDR1 is LNHDA and CDR2 is SQIVND (reference sequence). As DNA, the CDR3 is TGTGCCAGTACCCCAACGGGACAGGGGGGTCAGCCCCAGCATTTT. Its protein product is CASTPTGQGGQPQHF.

The chain uses TRBV5-6 and TRBJ1-5; possibly TRBD1 for D (5 bases). CDR1 is SGHDT and CDR2 is YYEEEE in the germline V gene. Trimming removed 1 base at V and 3 bases at J, with 11 bases between. The CDR3 contains 15 residues. The CDR3 is CASSLYTGTNQPQHF. CDR3 bases: TGTGCCAGCAGCTTGTATACAGGCACCAATCAGCCCCAGCATTTT.

The V call is TRBV7-9, the J call TRBJ1-2; TRBD1 might be the D (6 bases). Germline CDR1 SEHNR, CDR2 FQNEAQ (reference sequence). V was trimmed by 5 bases and J by 0 bases, leaving 16 bases between them. This CDR3 spans 16 amino acids. CDR3 amino acids: CASSPRNRVANYGYTF. As DNA, the CDR3 is TGTGCCAGCAGCCCACGAAACAGGGTAGCTAACTATGGCTACACCTTC.

This clone showed up just once. The chain links TRBV19 to TRBJ1-5; TRBD1 aligns across 7 bases. CDR1 and CDR2 (germline): LNHDA, SQIVND (reference sequence). V trimming: 4 bases; J trimming: 3 bases; junction bases outside the gene matches: 9. This CDR3 has 16 amino acids. CDR3 amino acids: CASSTKMTGNNQPQHF. Written as DNA, the CDR3 is TGTGCCAGTAGTACCAAAATGACAGGGAACAATCAGCCCCAGCATTTT.

The chain has TRBV5-6 and TRBJ2-7, with a tentative D call TRBD1 (6 bases). The germline V and J ends were trimmed by 3 bases and 4 bases, with 11 bases remaining between them. Per the germline V gene, CDR1 is SGHDT and CDR2 is YYEEEE. The CDR3 has 13 amino acids. The CDR3 DNA is TGTGCCAGCAGCTGGGGGCAAGGATACGAGCAGTACTTC. It is translated as CASSWGQGYEQYF.

On this clone itself: The DNA is left out, because the CDR3 cannot be placed on it with certainty; the CDR3 is given as TCRdb lists it. The chain is built from TRBV6-6 and TRBJ2-4; the DNA was not compared with TRBD1, the D call given in the table. The CDR3 length is 16 residues, termini included. Germline V CDR1 and CDR2: MNHNY, SVGAGI (reference sequence). The CDR3 loop is CASRPSGQGASNIQYF.

V gene TRBV7-9 combines with J gene TRBJ2-5; tentatively, D is TRBD1 (5 bases). The CDR3 has 15 amino acids. Germline loops: CDR1 SEHNR, CDR2 FQNEAQ (reference sequence). V was shortened by 2 bases and J by 2 bases, with 12 bases between the two germline ends. The CDR3 is CASSLLSRGQETQYF. Written as DNA, the CDR3 is TGTGCCAGCAGCTTACTTTCTAGGGGACAAGAGACCCAGTACTTC.

The table lists this clone with a count of one. The chain couples TRBV5-1 to TRBJ2-5, with TRBD2 as a possible D gene (6 bases). The CDR3 length is 14 residues. Germline assignment: CDR1 SGHRS and CDR2 YFSETQ. The V end lost 4 bases, the J end lost 5 bases, and 15 bases lay between the germline ends. Here the CDR3 DNA reads TGCGCCAGCAGCGGGGGGTTGTCCCAGGAGACCCAGTACTTC. This sequence encodes CASSGGLSQETQYF.